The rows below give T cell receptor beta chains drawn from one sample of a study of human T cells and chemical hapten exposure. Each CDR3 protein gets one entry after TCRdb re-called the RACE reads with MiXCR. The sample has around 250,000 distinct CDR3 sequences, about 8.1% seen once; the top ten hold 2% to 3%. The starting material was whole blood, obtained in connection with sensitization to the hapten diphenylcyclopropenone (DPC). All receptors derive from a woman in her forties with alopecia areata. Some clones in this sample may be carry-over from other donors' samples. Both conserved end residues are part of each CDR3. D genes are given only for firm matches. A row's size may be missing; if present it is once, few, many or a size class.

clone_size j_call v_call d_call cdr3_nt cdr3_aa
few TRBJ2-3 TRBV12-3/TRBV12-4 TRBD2 TGTGCCAGCAACCAACTAGCGGGAGACGCAGATACGCAGTATTTT CASNQLAGDADTQYF
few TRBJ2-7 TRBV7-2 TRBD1 TGTGCCAGCAGCTTCACGGCAGGGGGTGCCAACGAGCAGTACTTC CASSFTAGGANEQYF
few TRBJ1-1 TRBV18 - TGTGCCAGCTCTGAAGGTCCGAGAACTGAAGCTTTCTTT CASSEGPRTEAFF
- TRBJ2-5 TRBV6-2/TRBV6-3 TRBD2 TGTGCCAGCAGTTACTCGACTAGCGGTATAGAAGAGACCCAGTACTTC CASSYSTSGIEETQYF
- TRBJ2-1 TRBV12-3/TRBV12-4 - TGTGCCAGCACCTTGGGGGAGGGGGCTGGATACAATGAGCAGTTCTTC CASTLGEGAGYNEQFF
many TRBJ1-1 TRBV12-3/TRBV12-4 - TGTGCCAGCAGAACTACAGGGACCCACACTGAAGCTTTCTTT CASRTTGTHTEAFF
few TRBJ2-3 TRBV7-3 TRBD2 TGTGCCAGCAGCTTAGATGGGACTAGCGGGAGCACAGATACGCAGTATTTT CASSLDGTSGSTDTQYF
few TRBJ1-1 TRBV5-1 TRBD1 TGCGCCAGCAACGCCGGGACAGAGAACACTGAAGCTTTCTTT CASNAGTENTEAFF
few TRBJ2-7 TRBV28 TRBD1 TGTGCCAGCAGTTTGATGGACAGGGTGTTGATCGAGCAGTACTTC CASSLMDRVLIEQYF
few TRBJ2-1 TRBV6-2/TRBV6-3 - TGTGCCAGCAAGGAGAGCTCCTACAATGAGCAGTTCTTC CASKESSYNEQFF
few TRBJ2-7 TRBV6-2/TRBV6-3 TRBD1 TGTGCCAGCAGTTACCCGACAGCAGGGGGCTTC CASSYPTAGGF
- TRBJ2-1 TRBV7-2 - TGTGCCAGCAGCGCAACAGGGAATGAGCAGTTCTTC CASSATGNEQFF
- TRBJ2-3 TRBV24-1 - TGTGCCACCAGTGATGCTAAGACCGAGCGGTCTTCTAGCACAGATACGCAGTATTTT CATSDAKTERSSSTDTQYF
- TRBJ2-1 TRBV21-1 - TGTGCCAGCAGCCCCCCGTTGCCTGTGAAGTTCTTC CASSPPLPVKFF
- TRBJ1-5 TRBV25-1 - TGTGCCAGCAGTGATGCAGGGCGACAGCCCCAGCATTTT CASSDAGRQPQHF
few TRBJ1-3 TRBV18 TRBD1 TGTGCCAGCTCACCACCCGGACAGGGATCGTCTGGAAACACCATATATTTT CASSPPGQGSSGNTIYF
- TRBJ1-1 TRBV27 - TGTGCCAGCAGTTCACACCTGGGGGGGCGCCTCACTGAAGCTTTCTTT CASSSHLGGRLTEAFF
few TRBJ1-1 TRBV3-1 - TGTGCCAGCAGCCAAGGGCAGTCGAACACTGAAGCTTTCTTT CASSQGQSNTEAFF
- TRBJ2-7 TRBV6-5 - TGTGCCAGCAGTTACCTGAGAGGGGGCGAGCAGTACTTC CASSYLRGGEQYF
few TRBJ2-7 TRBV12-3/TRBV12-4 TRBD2 TGTGCCAGCAGTTCTACTAGCGGGAGGCTAAGCGGGCAGTACTTC CASSSTSGRLSGQYF
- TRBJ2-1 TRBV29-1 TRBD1 TGCAGCGTTGCCCAAACAGGGGGAGGATACAATGAGCAGTTCTTC CSVAQTGGGYNEQFF
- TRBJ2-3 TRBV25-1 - TGTTCTTTGGTTCGATGGCCAGATACGCAGTATTTT CSLVRWPDTQYF
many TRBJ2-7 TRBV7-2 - TGTGCCAGCAGAGGAGGGTCCTACGAGCAGTACTTC CASRGGSYEQYF
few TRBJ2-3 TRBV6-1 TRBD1 TGTGCCAGCAGTGAAAGGACAGGGGACGGCTCAGATACGCAGTATTTT CASSERTGDGSDTQYF
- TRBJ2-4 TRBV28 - TGTGCCAGCAGCTCAGGGGGGGACATTCAGTACTTC CASSSGGDIQYF
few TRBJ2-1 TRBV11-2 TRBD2 TGTGCCAGCAGCCGCAGCTACGGGACTACCCTGAGCTCCTACAATGAGCAGTTCTTC CASSRSYGTTLSSYNEQFF
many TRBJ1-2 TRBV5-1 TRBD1 TGCGCCAGCAGCTTGGCAGGGGGCAACTATGGCTACACCTTC CASSLAGGNYGYTF
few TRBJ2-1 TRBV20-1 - TGCAGTGCTAGAGATGCTTCCGGAGTGGGGGTACACAATGAGCAGTTCTTC CSARDASGVGVHNEQFF
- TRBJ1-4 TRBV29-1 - TGCAGCGTGGTCCTTGGGGAAAAACTGTTTTTT CSVVLGEKLFF
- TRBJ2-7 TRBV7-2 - TGTGCCAGCAGCCTCCAGTCCAGGTACGAGCAGTACTTC CASSLQSRYEQYF
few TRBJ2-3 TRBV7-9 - TGTGCCAGCAGCTCCGCGGCGGATTACACAGATACGCAGTATTTT CASSSAADYTDTQYF
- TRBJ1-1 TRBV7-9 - TGTGCCAGCAGCCGGGGACGGATGAACACTGAAGCTTTCTTT CASSRGRMNTEAFF
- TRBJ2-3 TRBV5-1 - TGCGCCAGCAGCTCGGACGCGCCAGATACGCAGTATTTT CASSSDAPDTQYF
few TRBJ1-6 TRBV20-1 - TGCAGTGCTAGAGTTGGGGTATCCTATAATTCACCCCTCCACTTT CSARVGVSYNSPLHF
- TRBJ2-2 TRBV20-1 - TGCAGTGCTAGAGATGGGGGCGGGGAGCTGTTTTTT CSARDGGGELFF
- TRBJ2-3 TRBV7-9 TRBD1 TGTGCCAGCAGCTCGCAGGGGGCTGGAGATACGCAGTATTTT CASSSQGAGDTQYF
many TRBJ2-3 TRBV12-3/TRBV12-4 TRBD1 TGTGCCAGCAGTCCTTGGGGGACAGGGGGCACAGATACGCAGTATTTT CASSPWGTGGTDTQYF